This T cell receptor beta chain was obtained from a study of CD8+CD57+ T cells in acquired aplastic anemia. Study as a whole: Sorted CD4+ and CD8+ cells yielded around 3 ug of DNA on average.

Profiles of TCR beta VDJ and CDR3 were generated from a genomic DNA template. TCRdb called the reads again in MiXCR, with one record for every CDR3 protein. The data contain about 190,000 distinct CDR3 sequences, 40% to 50% of them seen just once; the ten biggest clones take up about 9.5%. This clonotype was observed at least ten times. What it binds is not known. Study-wide results and caveats: Patient and control CD8+ Simpson's diversity was not significantly different. It was found that some 31 CD8+ CDR3 sequences were shared between patients and controls.

Germline V CDR1 and CDR2: SGDLS, YYNGEE. The V gene lost 2 bases and the J gene lost 0 bases, with 10 bases spanning the gap. The CDR3 runs to 15 residues. Patients who underwent sequencing had shown CD8+CD57+ cell expansion by flow cytometry. V gene TRBV9 combines with J gene TRBJ2-3, with a weak D call TRBD2 (6 bases). The origin of this receptor is a human donor with aplastic anemia. Sample: sorted CD4+, CD8+, or CD8+CD57+ T cells (not recorded which) from PBMCs. The CDR3 region is CASSVVAVSTDTQYF. CDR3 in DNA: TGTGCCAGCAGCGTCGTAGCGGTTAGCACAGATACGCAGTATTTT.